This T cell receptor (beta chain) was identified in a study of CD4 and CD8 cells across lung adenocarcinoma regions. The CDR3 is made up of 16 amino acids. Germline-derived CDR1 and CDR2 are MNHEY and SMNVEV (reference sequence). This clonotype is medium-sized within its sample. Donors had localized lung adenocarcinoma, a non-small cell lung cancer. TCRdb passed the PCR reads through MiXCR, listing each CDR3 protein once. The sample lists 15,000 or so distinct CDR3 sequences; approximately 40% were seen once. The source material was CD4+ T cells from the center of a lung tumor. This sequence joins TRBV27 and TRBJ2-1; 9 nucleotides align to TRBD2. The TCR sequence derives from a male donor with lung adenocarcinoma. The CD4 and CD8 labels of this study may be unreliable. CDR3 amino acids: CGSGSSLGGSYNEQFF. In nucleotides, the CDR3 is TGTGGTAGCGGGAGTTCTTTGGGGGGCTCCTACAATGAGCAGTTCTTC.